These 29 T cell receptor beta chains share one sample of origin, sequenced in a study of shared clonotypes between healthy human individuals. Produced via immunoSEQ multiplex PCR; TCRdb's table is partial and in-frame only. The table lists some 2,100,000 clones, approximately 94% of them singletons. Terminally differentiated effector memory CD45RA+ cells were excluded by CCR7 positive selection of CD45RO-negative cells. The sequenced material came from naive CD8+ T cells from PBMCs. These receptors were taken from a man between 18 and 35 years old in good health. Some clones in this sample may be carry-over from other donors' samples.

This chain links TRBV27 with TRBJ2-5; 10 positions agree with TRBD2. In germline, CDR1 is MNHEY, CDR2 SMNVEV (reference sequence). With V trimmed by 5 bases and J by 1 base, 4 bases remained unmatched. The CDR3 is 15 amino acids. This chain's CDR3 is CASSAGTSAQETQYF. CDR3 in DNA: TGTGCCAGCAGTGCAGGGACTAGCGCCCAAGAGACCCAGTACTTC.

The chain couples TRBV19 to TRBJ2-1; 10 nucleotides line up with TRBD2. After removal of 5 bases from V and 5 bases from J, the junction contained 6 bases not matched to a gene. CDR1 and CDR2 (germline): LNHDA, SQIVND (reference sequence). The CDR3 runs 15 residues. The CDR3 region is CASSVRTSGHNEQFF. CDR3 sequence (DNA): TGTGCCAGTAGTGTAAGGACTAGCGGCCACAATGAGCAGTTCTTC.

The chain recombines TRBV5-1 with TRBJ2-7, with 9 bases matching TRBD2. This CDR3 has 15 amino acids. The ends lost 0 bases at V and 7 bases at J; junction bases unmatched: 8. CDR1 is SGHRS and CDR2 is YFSETQ in the germline V gene. For the CDR3, the DNA is TGCGCCAGCAGCTTGGACGGGGGACTAGCTCGGGAGCAGTACTTC. It is translated as CASSLDGGLAREQYF.

The chain uses TRBV11-2 and TRBJ2-7; D is perhaps TRBD2 (6 bases). CDR1 and CDR2 (germline): SGHAT, FQNNGV. V dropped 4 bases and J dropped 3 bases, with 22 bases sitting between them. This CDR3 comprises 17 residues. The CDR3 nucleotides read TGTGCCAGCAGCTCAGACTGGGACTCGGAAGATGGCTACGAGCAGTACTTC. Its protein is CASSSDWDSEDGYEQYF.

This clone occurred once. The chain employs TRBV28 and TRBJ1-5, with D maybe TRBD1 (5 bases). V was pared by 11 bases and J by 9 bases, with 14 bases between. Germline lookup yields CDR1 MDHEN and CDR2 SYDVKM. This CDR3 is 11 amino acids long. In DNA form, the CDR3 reads TGTGCCGTTGAGGGGATGGGGCCCCAGCATTTT. It encodes CAVEGMGPQHF.

A word on this clone: Other nucleotide sequences from this sample produce the same CDR3. The chain combines TRBV9 with TRBJ2-2, with D unresolved. Germline V gene data show CDR1 as SGDLS and CDR2 as YYNGEE. CDR3 size: 12 residues. Trimming left V 7 bases short and J 1 base short, with 5 bases between. The CDR3 DNA follows: TGTGCCAGCTCGAGGAACACCGGGGAGCTGTTTTTT. Translated, it gives CASSRNTGELFF.

This chain connects TRBV11-3 to TRBJ1-1; D is perhaps TRBD1 (5 bases). The CDR3 has 15 amino acids. CDR1 is SGHNT, CDR2 YENEEA, per germline. Trimming left V 1 base short and J 0 bases short, with 9 bases between. DNA for the CDR3: TGTGCCAGCAGCTTAGGGGCAGGGATGAACACTGAAGCTTTCTTT. Residues: CASSLGAGMNTEAFF.

The rearrangement links TRBV10-3 to TRBJ1-1; D possibly corresponds to TRBD1 (5 bases). V was pared by 0 bases and J by 2 bases, with 10 bases between. Germline assignment: CDR1 ENHRY and CDR2 SYGVKD. The CDR3 runs 15 residues. CDR3 loop: CAISESAGPNTEAFF. The CDR3 nucleotides are TGTGCCATCAGTGAGTCGGCAGGGCCAAACACTGAAGCTTTCTTT.

The V call is TRBV19, the J call TRBJ2-7, with 7 bases matching TRBD1. The V gene end was trimmed by 6 bases and the J gene end by 3 bases; junction bases not matched to a gene: 5. The CDR3 covers 13 residues. Germline loops: CDR1 LNHDA, CDR2 SQIVND (reference sequence). The CDR3 reads CASRLQGNYEQYF. The DNA for the CDR3 is TGTGCCAGTAGACTACAGGGGAACTACGAGCAGTACTTC. Supplemented by reference TRBV19 and TRBJ2-7, the full variable domain reads DGGITQSPKYLFRKEGQNVTLSCEQNLNHDAMYWYRQDPGQGLRLIYYSQIVNDFQKGDIAEGYSVSREKKESFPLTVTSAQKNPTAFYLCASRLQGNYEQYFGPGTRLTVT.

This clone has just a few counts. The genes are TRBV30 and TRBJ1-5; no definite D call. CDR1 and CDR2 from the germline V gene are GTSNPN and SVGIG (reference sequence). Trimming removed 1 base from V and 3 bases from J, with 7 bases in between. This CDR3 is built from 13 residues. The CDR3 nucleotides are TGTGCCTGGAGTGAAAAGGTCAATCAGCCCCAGCATTTT. It specifies CAWSEKVNQPQHF.

This clone was counted once. V usage is TRBV19 and J usage is TRBJ2-7; no clear D gene. The CDR3 is 15 residues long. The germline gives CDR1 LNHDA, CDR2 SQIVND (reference sequence). Trimming removed 3 bases at V and 1 base at J, with 13 bases between. CDR3 DNA sequence: TGTGCCAGTAGTATTAATCGGGCAGGATCCTACGAGCAGTACTTC. It is translated as CASSINRAGSYEQYF. Supplemented by reference TRBV19 and TRBJ2-7, the full variable domain reads DGGITQSPKYLFRKEGQNVTLSCEQNLNHDAMYWYRQDPGQGLRLIYYSQIVNDFQKGDIAEGYSVSREKKESFPLTVTSAQKNPTAFYLCASSINRAGSYEQYFGPGTRLTVT.

This sequence joins TRBV28 and TRBJ2-7, with D tentatively TRBD1 (6 bases). Trimming removed 7 bases at V and 2 bases at J, with 21 bases between. CDR1 and CDR2 from the germline V gene are MDHEN and SYDVKM. The CDR3 has 16 amino acids. CDR3 bases: TGTGCCAGCAACTATGCCCCCGGACAGTCGCCCTACGAGCAGTACTTC. Its protein is CASNYAPGQSPYEQYF.

CDR3 region: CASSSWVSGRARDTQYF. CDR3 DNA sequence: TGTGCCAGCAGCTCCTGGGTTAGCGGGAGGGCCAGAGATACGCAGTATTTT. V usage is TRBV27 and J usage is TRBJ2-3, with 11 bases matching TRBD2. The CDR3 sequence is 17 residues long. Per the germline V gene, CDR1 is MNHEY and CDR2 is SMNVEV (reference sequence). Trimming took 6 bases from V and 5 from J; bases not matched to a gene: 13.

The chain employs TRBV19 and TRBJ2-7, with 7 bases identical to TRBD2. Germline-derived CDR1 and CDR2 are LNHDA and SQIVND (reference sequence). Trimming at V came to 4 bases and at J to 3 bases, leaving 6 bases not matched to a gene. The length of the CDR3 is 14 residues. CDR3 protein: CASSTREALYEQYF. The CDR3, as DNA: TGTGCCAGTAGTACCCGGGAGGCCCTCTACGAGCAGTACTTC.

The chain has TRBV7-9 and TRBJ2-7; D is possibly TRBD1 (5 bases). Germline lookup yields CDR1 SEHNR and CDR2 FQNEAQ (reference sequence). This CDR3 spans 13 amino acids. Trimming cost V 7 bases and J 3 bases, with 13 bases left between them. The CDR3 DNA follows: TGTGCCAGCATGGGCAGGGTCGGCTACGAGCAGTACTTC. This gives the protein CASMGRVGYEQYF.

The chain joins TRBV28 to TRBJ2-4; the match to TRBD2 covers 12 bases. CDR3 length: 16 residues. Trimming cost V 5 bases and J 8 bases; bases outside gene matches: 10. Germline CDR1 MDHEN, CDR2 SYDVKM. This CDR3 is CASSPLAGGRRDIQYF. CDR3 bases: TGTGCCAGCAGTCCTCTAGCGGGAGGGCGTCGGGACATTCAGTACTTC. Full variable domain (remainder filled in from reference TRBV28 and TRBJ2-4): DVKVTQSSRYLVKRTGEKVFLECVQDMDHENMFWYRQDPGLGLRLIYFSYDVKMKEKGDIPEGYSVSREKKERFSLILESASTNQTSMYLCASSPLAGGRRDIQYFGAGTRLSVL.

The chain joins TRBV13 to TRBJ1-1; TRBD1 is a possible D gene (6 bases). The germline V gene encodes CDR1 PRHDT and CDR2 FYEKMQ (reference sequence). The CDR3 is 15 amino acids. Trimming pared 5 bases from V and 2 bases from J, leaving 15 bases between. In nucleotides, the CDR3 is TGTGCCAGCAGCCCACCATCACAGGGCAACACTGAAGCTTTCTTT. Translation gives CASSPPSQGNTEAFF.

In the case of this clone: The sample holds other DNA sequences that translate to the same CDR3. The gene calls are TRBV9 and TRBJ1-3; no clear D. The CDR3 length is 15 residues. V shed 1 base and J shed 0 bases, with 8 bases lying between them. CDR1 and CDR2 (germline): SGDLS, YYNGEE. CDR3 loop: CASSVSGDSGNTIYF. The DNA of the CDR3 is TGTGCCAGCAGCGTATCAGGCGACTCTGGAAACACCATATATTTT. Using reference TRBV9 and TRBJ1-3 for the parts outside the CDR3, the full variable domain is DSGVTQTPKHLITATGQRVTLRCSPRSGDLSVYWYQQSLDQGLQFLIQYYNGEERAKGNILERFSAQQFPDLHSELNLSSLELGDSALYFCASSVSGDSGNTIYFGEGSWLTVV.

This clone was picked up one time. The DNA for the CDR3 is TGTGCCAGTAGTGCCAACAAGGGGGGTTACGAGCAGTACTTC. Translated, it gives CASSANKGGYEQYF. This chain joins TRBV19 and TRBJ2-7; TRBD1 or TRBD2 may be the D gene (6 bases each). The CDR3 covers 14 residues. Trimming took off 5 bases at V and 4 bases at J, with 15 bases between the two ends. CDR1 and CDR2 from the germline V gene are LNHDA and SQIVND (reference sequence). Variable domain in full (rest from reference TRBV19 and TRBJ2-7): DGGITQSPKYLFRKEGQNVTLSCEQNLNHDAMYWYRQDPGQGLRLIYYSQIVNDFQKGDIAEGYSVSREKKESFPLTVTSAQKNPTAFYLCASSANKGGYEQYFGPGTRLTVT.

This clone was counted between two and nine times. The genes are TRBV5-5 and TRBJ2-2, with a possible D match to TRBD1 (6 bases). This CDR3 is built from 14 residues. Trimming took off 0 bases at V and 6 bases at J, with 9 bases between the two ends. The V gene's germline CDR1 is SGHKS and CDR2 YYEKEE (reference sequence). The CDR3 here is CASSLDRDAGELFF. The CDR3 bases are TGTGCCAGCAGCTTGGACAGGGACGCCGGGGAGCTGTTTTTT.

The count of this clone is one. The chain uses TRBV15 and TRBJ2-4, with D possibly matching TRBD2 (6 bases). The CDR3 contains 16 residues. V lost 0 bases to trimming and J lost 11 bases, with 20 bases between them. Germline V gene data show CDR1 as LNHNV and CDR2 as YYDKDF (reference sequence). CDR3 in DNA: TGTGCCACCAGCAGAGATTCTGTTGGGCCCGGGAGTGTTCAGTACTTC. Translating it yields CATSRDSVGPGSVQYF.

The chain is built from TRBV7-9 and TRBJ2-1, with 7 nucleotides matching TRBD1. This CDR3 has 15 residues. Trimming removed 5 bases from V and 8 bases from J; junction bases left unmatched: 12. CDR1 and CDR2 (germline): SEHNR, FQNEAQ (reference sequence). The CDR3 reads CASSRPGQLVDEQFF. The CDR3 DNA reads as TGTGCCAGCAGCCGTCCGGGACAGCTAGTAGATGAGCAGTTCTTC.

The chain is built from TRBV2 and TRBJ2-7, with a tentative D call TRBD2 (6 bases). The CDR3 contains 13 residues. Germline CDR1 SNHLY, CDR2 FYNNEI. V dropped 5 bases and J dropped 5 bases, with 13 bases sitting between them. CDR3: CASSRDGGHEQYF. The DNA of the CDR3 is TGTGCCAGCAGTCGCGACGGGGGACACGAGCAGTACTTC.

The CDR3 protein is CASSLNGWGNQPQHF. The CDR3 region has the DNA TGTGCCAGCAGCTTAAATGGGTGGGGCAATCAGCCCCAGCATTTT. The chain carries TRBV7-6 and TRBJ1-5; D unresolved. Per germline, CDR1 SGHVS and CDR2 FNYEAQ. CDR3 length: 15 amino acids. Trimming removed 2 bases from V and 2 bases from J, with 10 bases in between.

This clone was seen a single time. Other DNA sequences within the sample encode an identical CDR3. The chain couples TRBV19 to TRBJ1-5, with D uncertain. Trimming took 1 base from V and 2 from J, leaving 6 bases between them. Germline V CDR1 and CDR2: LNHDA, SQIVND (reference sequence). CDR3 length: 14 residues. Written as DNA, the CDR3 is TGTGCCAGTAGTATAGTTCCGGGCAATCAGCCCCAGCATTTT. Protein sequence: CASSIVPGNQPQHF.

V and J are TRBV28 and TRBJ2-5; D remains unclear. Germline V CDR1 and CDR2: MDHEN, SYDVKM. V gave up 6 bases and J gave up 3 bases, with 14 bases separating them. The CDR3 is 14 residues long. In nucleotides, the CDR3 is TGTGCCAGCAGGTACCTGGGAATCAAAGAGACCCAGTACTTC. This translates into CASRYLGIKETQYF. Combining the CDR3 with reference TRBV28 and TRBJ2-5 gives the whole variable domain DVKVTQSSRYLVKRTGEKVFLECVQDMDHENMFWYRQDPGLGLRLIYFSYDVKMKEKGDIPEGYSVSREKKERFSLILESASTNQTSMYLCASRYLGIKETQYFGPGTRLLVL.

V is TRBV2 and J is TRBJ2-7; 11 bases line up with TRBD2. This CDR3 spans 15 amino acids. Trimming at V came to 7 bases and at J to 1 base, leaving 6 bases not matched to a gene. Germline CDR1 reads SNHLY; CDR2 reads FYNNEI. The CDR3 protein is CASTGTSGLSYEQYF. DNA for the CDR3: TGTGCCAGCACCGGGACTAGCGGTCTATCCTACGAGCAGTACTTC.

The gene calls are TRBV29-1 and TRBJ2-1; TRBD1 or TRBD2 may be the D gene (5 bases each). CDR1 and CDR2 (germline): SQVTM, ANQGSEA. There are 11 residues in the CDR3. V was pared by 3 bases and J by 13 bases, with 13 bases between. The CDR3 DNA is TGCAGCGTTGAGGGGACGTTCAATCAGTTCTTC. Encoded protein: CSVEGTFNQFF.

The J gene is TRBJ1-1, the V gene TRBV15; no definite D call. Trimming pared 4 bases from V and 8 bases from J, leaving 11 bases between. The CDR3 extends over 12 amino acids. Per germline, CDR1 LNHNV and CDR2 YYDKDF (reference sequence). CDR3 amino acids: CATSTREAEAFF. The CDR3 nucleotides are TGTGCCACCAGCACAAGGGAGGCGGAAGCTTTCTTT.